This TCR beta chain was found in a study of T cell clones after liver transplantation. Across the study: A pre-transplant mixed lymphocyte reaction with TCRbeta sequencing defined graft-donor-reactive clones followed in post-transplant blood. Third-party-reactive TCRbeta sequences from pre-transplant mixed lymphocyte reactions served as antigen-independent comparators. The study, taken as a whole, reports: A significant post-transplant drop in circulating graft-donor-reactive CD4 TCRbeta sequences occurred in most of the 8 subjects.

Points on this clone: Its antigen is still unknown.

With 4 bases removed from V and 7 bases from J, the gap between germline ends came to 11 bases. The germline gives CDR1 GTSNPN, CDR2 SVGIG (reference sequence). The CDR3 contains 11 residues. Sequencing was performed with immunoSEQ multiplex PCR; in TCRdb, only in-frame clones are kept and a portion is missing. The table has about 120,000 clones, 75% to 95% seen once; the top ten hold around 0.83%. Specimen: CD4+ T cells from blood, collected 12 months after liver transplant. The receptor was isolated from a human patient who received a liver transplant. Some T cells may have originated in the graft donor. The chain uses TRBV30 and TRBJ2-7; D not resolved. CDR3 loop: CAWINLEEQYF. The DNA for the CDR3 is TGTGCCTGGATCAACTTGGAAGAGCAGTACTTC. Complete variable domain (other parts from reference TRBV30 and TRBJ2-7): SQTIHQWPATLVQPVGSPLSLECTVEGTSNPNLYWYRQAAGRGLQLLFYSVGIGQISSEVPQNLSASRPQDRQFILSSKKLLLSDSGFYLCAWINLEEQYFGPGTRLTVT.